The 17 T cell receptor beta chains listed next were all sequenced from one sample in a study of blood T cell repertoires in COVID-19. Only in-frame clones appear in the TCRdb table, and some are missing; sequencing was by immunoSEQ multiplex PCR. The sample lists approximately 290,000 clones, 70% to 90% seen once, with roughly 4% in the top ten. The sequenced material came from PBMCs or T cells enriched from blood (not recorded which). These receptors came from a woman younger than 45 who had recovered from COVID-19.

This clone appeared a few times. V and J are TRBV18 and TRBJ1-4, with TRBD1 identical over 7 bases. Trimming cost V 8 bases and J 4 bases; bases outside gene matches: 4. In germline, CDR1 is KGHSH, CDR2 LQKENI. This CDR3 has 13 amino acids. In nucleotides, the CDR3 is TGTGCCAGCCGGGGACAGCTTAATGAAAAACTGTTTTTT. Protein product: CASRGQLNEKLFF.

This clone was detected only once. This sequence joins TRBV10-1 and TRBJ2-5; possible D gene TRBD2, 5 bases. Germline lookup yields CDR1 WNHNN and CDR2 SYGVQD (reference sequence). The CDR3 length is 16 residues. The V and J ends lost 3 bases and 4 bases respectively, with 18 bases between them. DNA of the CDR3: TGCGCCAGCAGTGACGGGGTACCACGCTCTGGAGAGACCCAGTACTTC. Encoded protein: CASSDGVPRSGETQYF.

This clone came up once. The chain recombines TRBV28 with TRBJ2-7; 7 bases line up with TRBD1. Per germline, CDR1 MDHEN and CDR2 SYDVKM. The CDR3 loop spans 14 amino acids. Losses at the gene ends were 7 bases for V and 4 bases for J; bases not matched to a gene: 10. The chain's CDR3 is CASIRQGEYYEQYF. The CDR3 region has the DNA TGTGCCAGCATACGACAGGGAGAGTATTACGAGCAGTACTTC. The full variable domain, completed using reference TRBV28 and TRBJ2-7, is DVKVTQSSRYLVKRTGEKVFLECVQDMDHENMFWYRQDPGLGLRLIYFSYDVKMKEKGDIPEGYSVSREKKERFSLILESASTNQTSMYLCASIRQGEYYEQYFGPGTRLTVT.

The chain employs TRBV10-2 and TRBJ1-5, with D possibly TRBD1 on 6 matching bases. The CDR3 totals 17 residues. Trimming cost V 4 bases and J 4 bases, with 20 bases left between them. Germline V gene data show CDR1 as WSHSY and CDR2 as SAAADI. CDR3 sequence: CASSGIDRFIANQPQHF. The CDR3, as DNA: TGCGCCAGCAGTGGGATAGACAGGTTTATTGCAAATCAGCCCCAGCATTTT.

The CDR3 region is CSVVGGTSGNTIYF. Written as DNA, the CDR3 is TGCAGCGTTGTGGGGGGGACCTCTGGAAACACCATATATTTT. This chain uses TRBV29-1 with TRBJ1-3, with TRBD1 as a possible D gene (5 bases). V was cut by 4 bases and J by 0 bases, with 10 bases left in between. The CDR3 loop spans 14 amino acids. Germline V gives CDR1 SQVTM, CDR2 ANQGSEA.

The V and J genes are TRBV28 and TRBJ1-6; 7 positions agree with TRBD1. The germline V gene has CDR1 MDHEN and CDR2 SYDVKM. The CDR3 runs 14 residues. V was pared by 5 bases and J by 15 bases, with 13 bases of the junction left unmatched. The CDR3 loop is CASSGGQPGAHLHF. The CDR3 DNA reads TGTGCCAGCAGTGGGGGACAGCCGGGAGCTCACCTCCACTTT.

CDR3 sequence reads: CASSVYSTDTQYF. The CDR3 DNA follows: TGCGCCAGCAGCGTTTATAGCACAGATACGCAGTATTTT. The genes are TRBV5-1 and TRBJ2-3, with D uncertain. CDR1 is SGHRS and CDR2 is YFSETQ in the germline V gene. The length of the CDR3 is 13 residues. The ends were cut back, 4 bases at V and 0 bases at J, with 6 bases in the middle. The whole variable domain, filled in from reference TRBV5-1 and TRBJ2-3, reads KAGVTQTPRYLIKTRGQQVTLSCSPISGHRSVSWYQQTPGQGLQFLFEYFSETQRNKGNFPGRFSGRQFSNSRSEMNVSTLELGDSALYLCASSVYSTDTQYFGPGTRLTVL.

The chain joins TRBV28 to TRBJ2-2; the D gene is possibly TRBD1 (5 bases). V lost 3 bases and J lost 4, with 12 bases in between. Germline V gene lookup returns CDR1 MDHEN and CDR2 SYDVKM. The CDR3 has 15 amino acids. The CDR3 sequence is CASSFLQEITGELFF. DNA of the CDR3: TGTGCCAGCAGTTTTTTACAGGAGATCACCGGGGAGCTGTTTTTT.

The chain employs TRBV27 and TRBJ2-7, with 7 bases aligning to TRBD1. The CDR3 contains 14 residues. Germline V gene data show CDR1 as MNHEY and CDR2 as SMNVEV (reference sequence). Trimming at V came to 3 bases and at J to 5 bases, leaving 7 bases not matched to a gene. The chain's CDR3 is CASSFVEGAHEQYF. As DNA, the CDR3 is TGTGCCAGCAGTTTTGTTGAGGGGGCCCACGAGCAGTACTTC.

The chain uses TRBV19 and TRBJ2-5; D unresolved. This CDR3 is 11 amino acids long. Trimming took 5 bases from V and 4 from J, leaving 5 bases between them. From germline, CDR1 is LNHDA and CDR2 SQIVND (reference sequence). The CDR3 loop reads CASSLGETQYF. The CDR3 nucleotides are TGTGCCAGTAGTCTCGGAGAGACCCAGTACTTC.

The rearrangement joins TRBV29-1 to TRBJ1-4, with 12 bases lining up with TRBD1. The CDR3 contains 14 residues. Per the germline V gene, CDR1 is SQVTM and CDR2 is ANQGSEA. The V segment lost 1 base and the J segment 12 bases; nucleotides outside the gene matches: 6. CDR3 residues: CSVEAGQGAMELFF. CDR3 DNA: TGCAGCGTTGAAGCGGGACAGGGGGCAATGGAACTGTTTTTT.

The chain employs TRBV3-1 (or the pseudogene TRBV3-2) and TRBJ2-7, with D possibly TRBD1 on 6 matching bases. The CDR3 loop spans 17 amino acids. The germline V and J ends were trimmed by 0 bases and 0 bases, with 15 bases remaining between them. From germline, CDR1 is LGHDT and CDR2 YNNKEL (reference sequence). CDR3 DNA: TGTGCCAGCAGCCAAGATTTGTCAGGGGCCCACTCCTACGAGCAGTACTTC. It translates to CASSQDLSGAHSYEQYF.

CDR3 coding DNA: TGCGCCAGCAGCTTGGAGCGGGGAGTCGCTTTCTTT. Translating it yields CASSLERGVAFF. The V call is TRBV5-1, the J call TRBJ1-1; no definite D call. Trimming took 0 bases from V and 11 from J, leaving 11 bases between them. Germline assignment: CDR1 SGHRS and CDR2 YFSETQ. CDR3 length: 12 residues.

This chain joins TRBV30 and TRBJ1-5; 9 nucleotides agree with TRBD1. Germline loops: CDR1 GTSNPN, CDR2 SVGIG (reference sequence). The CDR3 is made up of 13 amino acids. V shed 2 bases and J 6 bases; nucleotides not matched to a gene: 2. For the CDR3, the DNA is TGTGCCTGGAGTAAACAGGGGGCTCAGCCCCAGCATTTT. It specifies CAWSKQGAQPQHF.

In DNA form, the CDR3 reads TGTGCCAGCAGCCAAGTCAGGGCCCGAAAGGGCACTGAAGCTTTCTTT. Its translation: CASSQVRARKGTEAFF. The chain is built from TRBV4-2 and TRBJ1-1, with a possible D match to TRBD1 (5 bases). Trimming took off 1 base at V and 4 bases at J, with 16 bases between the two ends. This CDR3 spans 16 amino acids. Germline V CDR1 and CDR2: LGHNA, YNFKEQ.

The V and J genes are TRBV15 and TRBJ1-6, with 8 bases identical to TRBD1. Germline V gene lookup returns CDR1 LNHNV and CDR2 YYDKDF (reference sequence). The CDR3 loop spans 15 amino acids. Unmatched junction bases numbered 5, after V lost 4 bases and J lost 6 bases. CDR3 protein: CATSTRTGLNSPLHF. The CDR3, as DNA: TGTGCCACCAGCACACGGACAGGGCTTAATTCACCCCTCCACTTT.

This clone was picked up a small number of times. This chain joins TRBV7-2 and TRBJ1-3, with TRBD1 matching 8 bases. The V segment lost 4 bases and the J segment 2 bases; nucleotides outside the gene matches: 4. Looked up from germline, CDR1 is SGHTA and CDR2 is FQGNSA. The length of the CDR3 is 15 residues. Written as DNA, the CDR3 is TGTGCCAGCAGCTCGCAGGGGGCCGCTGGAAACACCATATATTTT. Residues: CASSSQGAAGNTIYF.